Sequencing of this T cell receptor (beta chain) was carried out in a study of human T cells and chemical hapten exposure. Study details: Donors were sensitized with 2% DPC on the upper inner arm.

Note on this clonotype: Its antigen remains unidentified.

The CDR3 covers 15 residues. Germline CDR1 reads GTSNPN; CDR2 reads SVGIG (reference sequence). J gave up 4 bases and V 0 bases, and 8 bases lay outside the gene matches. General study points: No shift was seen in TCRs above 1 in 1000 frequency with DPC sensitization.

TCRdb called the RACE reads again in MiXCR, with one record for every CDR3 protein. The sample includes 300,000 to 450,000 distinct CDR3 sequences, 5.1% seen only once; the top ten take approximately 2.4%. Time point described: pre-sensitization, week 0. The treatment: therapeutic diphenylcyclopropenone sensitization with weekly scalp DPC. The sample here was whole blood, taken in connection with sensitization to the hapten diphenylcyclopropenone (DPC). J is TRBJ1-2 and V is TRBV30, with TRBD1 identical over 7 bases. The sequence was collected from a woman aged 45-59 years with alopecia areata. Some clones in this sample may be carry-over from other donors' samples. The CDR3 here is CAWSVEGAHVYGYTF. CDR3 nucleotide sequence: TGTGCCTGGAGTGTAGAGGGGGCGCATGTCTATGGCTACACCTTC.